The 16 T cell receptor beta chains presented below share a single source sample, sequenced in a study of cytomegalovirus exposure and HLA in healthy donors. The PCR employed 60 Vbeta primers together with 13 Jbeta primers. Data came from immunoSEQ multiplex PCR; TCRdb stores just in-frame clones and leaves some out. The table lists 30,000 to 40,000 clones, 80% of them singletons. Specimen: PBMCs. Every receptor here comes from a male donor in good health and CMV-seronegative.

This clone occurred a few times. The CDR3 DNA is TGTGCCAGCAGTCGGGGACTAGCGGGAGCAAGAGAGACCCAGTACTTC. As protein: CASSRGLAGARETQYF. This sequence joins TRBV6-6 and TRBJ2-5, with 14 bases fitting TRBD2. Germline-derived CDR1 and CDR2 are MNHNY and SVGAGI (reference sequence). V shed 5 bases and J 4 bases; nucleotides not matched to a gene: 6. There are 16 residues in the CDR3.

The genes are TRBV4-1 and TRBJ2-1; 7 bases are shared with TRBD2. The CDR3 is made up of 17 amino acids. CDR1 and CDR2 (germline): MGHRA, YSYEKL. V lost 0 bases and J lost 2; bases outside the gene matches: 7. The CDR3 loop reads CASSQDHRGVPYNEQFF. As DNA, the CDR3 is TGCGCCAGCAGCCAAGATCATCGGGGGGTACCCTACAATGAGCAGTTCTTC.

The chain links TRBV30 to TRBJ1-1, with a weak D call TRBD1 (5 bases). The germline V gene has CDR1 GTSNPN and CDR2 SVGIG (reference sequence). Between the trimmed V and J ends, which lost 1 base and 1 base, there was a span of 10 bases. This CDR3 is 14 amino acids long. The CDR3 DNA is TGTGCCTGGAGTGGGCAGGGCGCGAACACTGAAGCTTTCTTT. Encoded protein: CAWSGQGANTEAFF.

CDR3 sequence (DNA): TGTGCCAGCAGCTTAGCGCCGGGGGAGAACACTGAAGCTTTCTTT. Translated, it gives CASSLAPGENTEAFF. The chain is built from TRBV7-9 and TRBJ1-1; TRBD1 might be the D (5 bases). V lost 0 bases and J 1 base, leaving 9 bases between the germline ends. The CDR3 loop spans 15 amino acids. Germline lookup yields CDR1 SEHNR and CDR2 FQNEAQ (reference sequence).

This clone was seen only a few times. The gene calls are TRBV5-4 and TRBJ1-2; D not resolved. V was trimmed by 0 bases and J by 3 bases, leaving 9 bases between them. The CDR3 runs to 14 residues. The germline V gene has CDR1 SGHNT and CDR2 YYREEE (reference sequence). CDR3 DNA sequence: TGTGCCAGCAGCTTGGCCTTGGGAGACTATGGCTACACCTTC. Its protein is CASSLALGDYGYTF.

The gene calls are TRBV4-2 and TRBJ1-5; D remains unclear. The germline V gene has CDR1 LGHNA and CDR2 YNFKEQ. Trimming pared 0 bases from V and 5 bases from J, leaving 11 bases between. This CDR3 comprises 15 residues. This CDR3 reads CASSQEPGSDQPQHF. DNA of the CDR3: TGTGCCAGCAGCCAAGAGCCCGGGAGCGATCAGCCCCAGCATTTT.

CDR3 loop: CASSKGRGPYEQYF. In DNA form, the CDR3 reads TGTGCCAGCAGCAAAGGGCGGGGCCCCTACGAGCAGTACTTC. This sequence joins TRBV21-1 and TRBJ2-7; the D segment call TRBD2 is taken from the table without a DNA check. TRBV21-1 is a pseudogene segment. The CDR3 extends over 14 amino acids.

The count of this clone is one. The chain employs TRBV4-1 and TRBJ1-5, with 11 positions matching TRBD1. J was trimmed by 5 bases and V by 5 bases; bases with no gene match: 5. This CDR3 contains 15 residues. Germline V CDR1 and CDR2: MGHRA, YSYEKL. CDR3 in amino acids: CASSGQGAGDQPQHF. As DNA, the CDR3 is TGCGCCAGCAGCGGACAGGGGGCCGGAGATCAGCCCCAGCATTTT.

A single count supports this clone. Other DNA sequences within the sample encode an identical CDR3. The V and J genes are TRBV14 and TRBJ2-1, with D possibly matching TRBD2 (5 bases). Per the germline V gene, CDR1 is SGHDN and CDR2 is FVKESK. CDR3 length equals 16 residues. V dropped 1 base and J dropped 7 bases, with 17 bases sitting between them. As DNA, the CDR3 is TGTGCCAGCAGCCAAGTGTCGGGGAGCTCTAGGAATGAGCAGTTCTTC. Its protein is CASSQVSGSSRNEQFF.

The table lists this clone with a count of one. The chain joins TRBV30 to TRBJ1-1; D is ambiguous. The CDR3 extends over 11 amino acids. Germline CDR1 is GTSNPN and CDR2 is SVGIG (reference sequence). DNA for the CDR3: TGTGCTATGGCGGGAAACACTGAAGCTTTCTTT. It translates to CAMAGNTEAFF.

The chain is built from TRBV7-9 and TRBJ1-2; D is perhaps TRBD1 (6 bases). This CDR3 has 12 residues. V lost 4 bases and J 4 bases, leaving 7 bases between the germline ends. Germline CDR1 SEHNR, CDR2 FQNEAQ (reference sequence). This chain's CDR3 is CASSSTGYGYTF. The CDR3 DNA follows: TGTGCCAGCAGCTCGACAGGCTATGGCTACACCTTC. Supplemented by reference TRBV7-9 and TRBJ1-2, the full variable domain reads DTGVSQNPRHKITKRGQNVTFRCDPISEHNRLYWYRQTLGQGPEFLTYFQNEAQLEKSRLLSDRFSAERPKGSFSTLEIQRTEQGDSAMYLCASSSTGYGYTFGSGTRLTVV.

This clone was seen only once. This chain uses TRBV5-6 with TRBJ2-5; perhaps TRBD2 as D (5 bases). This CDR3 has 15 amino acids. The ends were cut back, 1 base at V and 0 bases at J, with 10 bases in the middle. Germline CDR1 is SGHDT and CDR2 is YYEEEE. The CDR3 DNA reads as TGTGCCAGCAGCTTGTCTTCGGGGAACCAAGAGACCCAGTACTTC. It yields the protein CASSLSSGNQETQYF.

V is TRBV2 and J is TRBJ2-1; D gene uncertain. Germline CDR1 is SNHLY and CDR2 is FYNNEI. The CDR3 has 14 amino acids. V lost 1 base and J 4 bases, leaving 8 bases between the germline ends. CDR3 sequence reads: CASSEGQVYNEQFF. CDR3 bases: TGTGCCAGCAGTGAAGGGCAGGTGTACAATGAGCAGTTCTTC. Filled out from reference TRBV2 and TRBJ2-1, the complete variable domain reads EPEVTQTPSHQVTQMGQEVILRCVPISNHLYFYWYRQILGQKVEFLVSFYNNEISEKSEIFDDQFSVERPDGSNFTLKIRSTKLEDSAMYFCASSEGQVYNEQFFGPGTRLTVL.

This clone was detected only once. V and J are TRBV7-6 and TRBJ2-3; D unclear. Trimming took 1 base from V and 2 from J, leaving 4 bases between them. Germline-derived CDR1 and CDR2 are SGHVS and FNYEAQ. The CDR3 sequence is 13 residues long. The CDR3 DNA is TGTGCCAGCAGCTTAGACTTCACAGATACGCAGTATTTT. It is translated as CASSLDFTDTQYF. Looking up the rest from reference TRBV7-6 and TRBJ2-3 gives the full variable domain: GAGVSQSPRYKVTKRGQDVALRCDPISGHVSLYWYRQALGQGPEFLTYFNYEAQQDKSGLPNDRFSAERPEGSISTLTIQRTEQRDSAMYRCASSLDFTDTQYFGPGTRLTVL.

The rearrangement joins TRBV19 to TRBJ2-5, with 7 bases lining up with TRBD1. The CDR3 is 14 residues long. J gave up 1 base and V 3 bases, and 2 bases lay outside the gene matches. Germline V gives CDR1 LNHDA, CDR2 SQIVND (reference sequence). The CDR3 DNA reads as TGTGCCAGTAGTATCCAGGGGGTCCAAGAGACCCAGTACTTC. It codes for CASSIQGVQETQYF.

This chain joins TRBV4-1 and TRBJ2-2; TRBD1 might be the D (6 bases). V lost 3 bases and J 8 bases, leaving 19 bases between the germline ends. Germline V gene sequence: CDR1 MGHRA, CDR2 YSYEKL. The CDR3 length is 16 residues. The CDR3 loop is CASSQTPGTSRGELFF. Here the CDR3 DNA reads TGCGCCAGCAGCCAGACGCCGGGGACAAGCCGGGGGGAGCTGTTTTTT.